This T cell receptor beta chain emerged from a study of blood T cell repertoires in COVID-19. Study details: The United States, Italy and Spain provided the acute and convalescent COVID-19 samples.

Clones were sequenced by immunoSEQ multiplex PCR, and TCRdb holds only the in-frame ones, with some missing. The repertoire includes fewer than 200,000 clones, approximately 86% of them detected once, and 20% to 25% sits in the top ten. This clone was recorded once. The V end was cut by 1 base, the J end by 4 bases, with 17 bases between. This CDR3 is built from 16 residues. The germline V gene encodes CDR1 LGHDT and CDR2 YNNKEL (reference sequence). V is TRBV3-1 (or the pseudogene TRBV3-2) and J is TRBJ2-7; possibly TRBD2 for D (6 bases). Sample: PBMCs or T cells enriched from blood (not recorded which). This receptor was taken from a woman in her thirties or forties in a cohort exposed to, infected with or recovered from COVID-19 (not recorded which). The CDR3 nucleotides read TGTGCCAGCAGCCAAGGGAGGTACGGGAGAGGGTACGAGCAGTACTTC. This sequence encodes CASSQGRYGRGYEQYF.